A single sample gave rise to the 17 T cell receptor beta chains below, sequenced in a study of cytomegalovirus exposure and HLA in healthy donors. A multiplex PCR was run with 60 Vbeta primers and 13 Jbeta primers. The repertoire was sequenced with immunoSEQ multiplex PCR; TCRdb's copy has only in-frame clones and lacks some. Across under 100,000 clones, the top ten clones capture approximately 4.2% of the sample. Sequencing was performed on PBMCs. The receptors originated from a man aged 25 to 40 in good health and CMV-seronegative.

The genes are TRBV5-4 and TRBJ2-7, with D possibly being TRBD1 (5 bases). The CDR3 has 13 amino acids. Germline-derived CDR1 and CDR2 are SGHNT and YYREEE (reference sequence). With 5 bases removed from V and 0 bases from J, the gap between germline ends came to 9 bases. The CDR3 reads CASSLTASYEQYF. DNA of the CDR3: TGTGCCAGCAGTTTGACAGCCTCCTACGAGCAGTACTTC.

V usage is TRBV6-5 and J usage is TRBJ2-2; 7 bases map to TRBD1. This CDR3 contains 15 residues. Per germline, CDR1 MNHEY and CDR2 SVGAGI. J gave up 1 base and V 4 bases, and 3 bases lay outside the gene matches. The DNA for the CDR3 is TGTGCCAGCAGTTTTACAGGGGAGAACACCGGGGAGCTGTTTTTT. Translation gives CASSFTGENTGELFF.

The CDR3 bases are TGTGCCAGCAGTGTCAGGGGTCTGAGTGAAGCTTTCTTT. It yields the protein CASSVRGLSEAFF. The rearrangement uses TRBV2 and TRBJ1-1; D is perhaps TRBD1 (6 bases). Between the trimmed V and J ends, which lost 4 bases and 7 bases, there was a span of 13 bases. There are 13 residues in the CDR3. Germline-derived CDR1 and CDR2 are SNHLY and FYNNEI.

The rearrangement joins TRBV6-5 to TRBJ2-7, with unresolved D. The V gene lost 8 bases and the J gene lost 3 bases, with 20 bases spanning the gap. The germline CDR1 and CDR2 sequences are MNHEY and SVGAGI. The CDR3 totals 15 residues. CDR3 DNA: TGTGCCAGCCGCCTGCGGCTAGACGGAGACTACGAGCAGTACTTC. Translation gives CASRLRLDGDYEQYF.

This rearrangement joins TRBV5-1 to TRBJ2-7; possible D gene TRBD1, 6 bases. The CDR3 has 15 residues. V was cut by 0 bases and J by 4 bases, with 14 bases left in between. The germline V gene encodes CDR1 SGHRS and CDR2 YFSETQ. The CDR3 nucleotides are TGCGCCAGCAGCTTGGCCGGAGCAGGGGCGTACGAGCAGTACTTC. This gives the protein CASSLAGAGAYEQYF.

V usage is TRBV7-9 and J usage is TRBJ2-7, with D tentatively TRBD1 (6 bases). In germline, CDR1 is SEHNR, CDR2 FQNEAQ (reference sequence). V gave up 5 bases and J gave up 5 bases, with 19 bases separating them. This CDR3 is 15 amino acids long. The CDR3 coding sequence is TGTGCCAGCAGCCTCCCGGGACGAGGGGGTCACGAGCAGTACTTC. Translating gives CASSLPGRGGHEQYF.

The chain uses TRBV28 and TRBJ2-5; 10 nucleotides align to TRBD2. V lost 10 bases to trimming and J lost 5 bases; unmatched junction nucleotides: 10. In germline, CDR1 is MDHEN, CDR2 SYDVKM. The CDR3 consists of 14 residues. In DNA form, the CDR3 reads TGTGCCACCAGAGCGGGGGGGAGCCGGGAGACCCAGTACTTC. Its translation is CATRAGGSRETQYF.

CDR3 nucleotide sequence: TGTGCCAGCACCCCGGACAGGGCCGATAATTCACCCCTCCACTTT. Translating it yields CASTPDRADNSPLHF. V and J are TRBV2 and TRBJ1-6, with 8 bases matching TRBD1. CDR1 and CDR2 (germline): SNHLY, FYNNEI. V shed 7 bases and J 5 bases; nucleotides not matched to a gene: 7. This CDR3 comprises 15 residues.

The CDR3: CASSPVGGTEAFF. The DNA for the CDR3 is TGCGCCAGCAGCCCGGTAGGAGGAACTGAAGCTTTCTTT. The V call is TRBV4-1, the J call TRBJ1-1, with D unresolved. CDR1 is MGHRA, CDR2 YSYEKL, per germline. This CDR3 has 13 amino acids. Trimming took 4 bases from V and 5 from J, leaving 11 bases between them.

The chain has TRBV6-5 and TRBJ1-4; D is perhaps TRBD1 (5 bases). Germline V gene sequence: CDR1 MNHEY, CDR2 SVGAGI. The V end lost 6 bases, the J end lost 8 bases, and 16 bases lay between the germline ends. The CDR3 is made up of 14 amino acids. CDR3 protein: CASSPGTSQEKLFF. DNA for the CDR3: TGTGCCAGCAGCCCCGGGACTTCGCAAGAAAAACTGTTTTTT.

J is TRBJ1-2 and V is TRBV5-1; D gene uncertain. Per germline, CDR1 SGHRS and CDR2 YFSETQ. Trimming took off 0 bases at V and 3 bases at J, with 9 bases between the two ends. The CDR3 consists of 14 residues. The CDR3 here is CASSLVGKDYGYTF. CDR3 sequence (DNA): TGCGCCAGCAGCTTGGTGGGCAAAGACTATGGCTACACCTTC.

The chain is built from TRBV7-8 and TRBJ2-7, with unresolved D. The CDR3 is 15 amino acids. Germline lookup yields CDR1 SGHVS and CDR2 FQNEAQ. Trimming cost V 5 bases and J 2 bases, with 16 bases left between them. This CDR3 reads CASSRKTGYTYEQYF. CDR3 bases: TGTGCCAGCAGCCGAAAAACCGGGTATACCTACGAGCAGTACTTC.

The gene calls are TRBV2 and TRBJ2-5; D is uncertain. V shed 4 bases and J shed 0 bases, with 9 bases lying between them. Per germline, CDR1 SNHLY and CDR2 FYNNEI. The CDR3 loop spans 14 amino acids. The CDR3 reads CASSATGHQETQYF. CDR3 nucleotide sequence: TGTGCCAGCAGTGCTACGGGTCACCAAGAGACCCAGTACTTC.

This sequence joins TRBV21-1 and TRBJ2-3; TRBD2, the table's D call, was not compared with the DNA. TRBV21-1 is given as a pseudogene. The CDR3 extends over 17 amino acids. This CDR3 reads CASSNWGLVLITDTQYF. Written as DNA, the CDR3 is TGTGCCAGCAGCAATTGGGGACTAGTGCTGATCACAGATACGCAGTATTTT.

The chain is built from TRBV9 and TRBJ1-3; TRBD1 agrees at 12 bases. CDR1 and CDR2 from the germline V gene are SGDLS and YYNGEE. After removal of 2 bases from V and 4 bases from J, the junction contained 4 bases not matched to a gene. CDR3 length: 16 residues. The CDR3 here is CASSVGQGARGNTIYF. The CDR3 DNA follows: TGTGCCAGCAGCGTGGGACAGGGGGCTAGGGGAAACACCATATATTTT. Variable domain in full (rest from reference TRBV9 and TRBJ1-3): DSGVTQTPKHLITATGQRVTLRCSPRSGDLSVYWYQQSLDQGLQFLIQYYNGEERAKGNILERFSAQQFPDLHSELNLSSLELGDSALYFCASSVGQGARGNTIYFGEGSWLTVV.

The CDR3 coding sequence is TGTGCCAGCACCCAGCAAGGGGGCGCCTTCAACAATGAGCAGTTCTTC. This gives the protein CASTQQGGAFNNEQFF. This sequence joins TRBV2 and TRBJ2-1; 7 positions match TRBD1. Germline CDR1 reads SNHLY; CDR2 reads FYNNEI. Trimming removed 7 bases from V and 5 bases from J; junction bases left unmatched: 14. CDR3 size: 16 residues.

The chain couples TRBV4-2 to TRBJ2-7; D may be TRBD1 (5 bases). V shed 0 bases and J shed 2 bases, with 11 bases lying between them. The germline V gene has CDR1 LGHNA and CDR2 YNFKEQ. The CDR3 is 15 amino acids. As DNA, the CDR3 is TGTGCCAGCAGCCAAGACAGGGATTTCGCCTACGAGCAGTACTTC. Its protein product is CASSQDRDFAYEQYF.